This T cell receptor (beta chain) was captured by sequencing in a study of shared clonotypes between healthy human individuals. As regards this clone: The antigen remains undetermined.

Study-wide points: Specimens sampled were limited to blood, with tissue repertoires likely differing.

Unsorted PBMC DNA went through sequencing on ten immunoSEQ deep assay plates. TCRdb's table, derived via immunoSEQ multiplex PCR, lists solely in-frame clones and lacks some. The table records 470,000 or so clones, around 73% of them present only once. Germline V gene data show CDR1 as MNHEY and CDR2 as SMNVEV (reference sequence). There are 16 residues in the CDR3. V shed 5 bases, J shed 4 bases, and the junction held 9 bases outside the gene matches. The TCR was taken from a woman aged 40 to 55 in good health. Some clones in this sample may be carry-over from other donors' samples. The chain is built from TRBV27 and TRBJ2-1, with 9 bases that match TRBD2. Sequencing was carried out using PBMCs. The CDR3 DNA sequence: TGTGCCAGCAGTGGAAGGGGGACTAGCCTATACAATGAGCAGTTCTTC. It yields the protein CASSGRGTSLYNEQFF.